Listed below are T cell receptor beta chains from one sample, sequenced in a study of early T cells in non-severe SARS-CoV-2 infection. From the 5' RACE reads, TCRdb called clonotypes with MiXCR, one entry per CDR3 protein. The table records nearly 110,000 distinct CDR3 sequences, 8.5% to 14% of them present only once. The sequencing input was whole blood. All receptors derive from an adult who was a healthcare worker with PCR-confirmed SARS-CoV-2 infection or an uninfected control (not recorded which). CDR3s include the opening cysteine and the closing phenylalanine or tryptophan. A D gene is named only where the DNA matches it firmly. Size tells how often a clone was seen (once, few, many) or the class of an expanded clone, and some rows leave it out.

CDR3 protein	CDR3 DNA	clone size	V gene	J gene	D gene
CATQDYGYTF	TGTGCCACCCAGGACTATGGCTACACCTTC	many	TRBV10-3	TRBJ1-2	NA
CASSLVAADNQPQHF	TGTGCCAGCAGCTTGGTGGCGGCGGACAATCAGCCCCAGCATTTT	few	TRBV5-5	TRBJ1-5	NA
CASSLDSLGNEQFF	TGTGCCAGCAGCTTAGACAGCTTAGGGAATGAGCAGTTCTTC	NA	TRBV7-2	TRBJ2-1	NA
CASSPVRETQYF	TGTGCCAGCAGCCCCGTGAGGGAGACCCAGTACTTC	many	TRBV12-3/TRBV12-4	TRBJ2-5	NA
CASHSGDTDKAF	TGTGCCAGCCATTCGGGAGACACCGATAAGGCCTTC	NA	TRBV28	TRBJ2-7	NA
CASRQYTEAFF	TGTGCCAGCAGGCAGTACACTGAAGCTTTCTTT	many	TRBV6-5	TRBJ1-1	NA
CAWSVRVRDTEAFF	TGTGCCTGGAGTGTACGGGTGCGGGACACTGAAGCTTTCTTT	NA	TRBV30	TRBJ1-1	NA
CASSPSDRGYEQYF	TGTGCCAGCAGCCCCTCCGACAGGGGCTACGAGCAGTACTTC	many	TRBV7-9	TRBJ2-7	TRBD1
CASSGITTRLAGNIQYF	TGTGCCAGCAGTGGAATTACGACCCGACTAGCGGGCAACATTCAGTACTTC	many	TRBV2	TRBJ2-4	TRBD2
CASSFEGGPYNEQFF	TGCGCCAGCAGCTTCGAGGGAGGACCCTACAATGAGCAGTTCTTC	many	TRBV5-1	TRBJ2-1	NA
CSARGVTWASGYNEQFF	TGCAGTGCTAGAGGGGTTACGTGGGCTAGCGGCTACAATGAGCAGTTCTTC	many	TRBV20-1	TRBJ2-1	TRBD2
CASRRLNEKLFF	TGTGCCAGCAGGAGACTTAATGAAAAACTGTTTTTT	few	TRBV12-3/TRBV12-4	TRBJ1-4	NA